Below, 20 T cell receptor beta chains from the same sample are listed, as sequenced in a study of memory CD8 T cells in hepatitis C reinfection. The time point denotes: late/post reinfection, 12 to 24 weeks after detection. Sorted cells were sequenced directly ex vivo without any in vitro expansion. Generated by immunoSEQ multiplex PCR, the TCRdb table keeps only in-frame clones and is missing some. The sample holds about 46,000 clones, 89% seen once. The sequenced sample consisted of naive CD8+ T cells sorted from blood. Receptors originate from a man younger than 30 with hepatitis C virus infection.

V usage is TRBV7-6 and J usage is TRBJ2-7, with D possibly being TRBD2 (6 bases). Germline values: CDR1 SGHVS, CDR2 FNYEAQ. The CDR3 loop spans 17 amino acids. Trimming pared 0 bases from V and 4 bases from J, leaving 19 bases between. The CDR3 region is CASSLAQDKEGWYEQYF. Here the CDR3 DNA reads TGTGCCAGCAGCTTAGCGCAGGACAAGGAGGGATGGTACGAGCAGTACTTC.

This chain links TRBV27 with TRBJ1-5; 9 positions agree with TRBD1. V lost 4 bases to trimming and J lost 3 bases; unmatched junction nucleotides: 10. The germline CDR1 and CDR2 sequences are MNHEY and SMNVEV (reference sequence). This CDR3 contains 17 residues. The CDR3 nucleotides are TGTGCCAGCAGTTCGTCCCGGGACAGGGTTAACAATCAGCCCCAGCATTTT. Residues: CASSSSRDRVNNQPQHF.

This chain joins TRBV5-1 and TRBJ2-1; D is unclear. This CDR3 spans 12 amino acids. The germline V gene encodes CDR1 SGHRS and CDR2 YFSETQ. V lost 7 bases to trimming and J lost 2 bases, with 7 bases between them. Written as DNA, the CDR3 is TGCGCCAGCTTGAGTGCCTACAATGAGCAGTTCTTC. Protein sequence: CASLSAYNEQFF.

The V call is TRBV18, the J call TRBJ1-1; no firm D call. V lost 2 bases, J lost 8 bases, and 18 bases lay in between. CDR3 length: 15 residues. Germline CDR1 reads KGHSH; CDR2 reads LQKENI. CDR3 DNA: TGTGCCAGCTCACCAAACCCCGGGAGGGTACCGGAAGCTTTCTTT. The encoded protein is CASSPNPGRVPEAFF. Based on the CDR3 plus reference TRBV18 and TRBJ1-1, the full variable domain is NAGVMQNPRHLVRRRGQEARLRCSPMKGHSHVYWYRQLPEEGLKFMVYLQKENIIDESGMPKERFSAEFPKEGPSILRIQQVVRGDSAAYFCASSPNPGRVPEAFFGQGTRLTVV.

V is TRBV28 and J is TRBJ1-5, with a weak D call TRBD1 (6 bases). CDR1 is MDHEN, CDR2 SYDVKM, per germline. This CDR3 has 14 amino acids. V lost 6 bases and J 5 bases, leaving 14 bases between the germline ends. CDR3 in amino acids: CASSPRGADQPQHF. CDR3 DNA sequence: TGTGCCAGCAGCCCCCGGGGGGCGGATCAGCCCCAGCATTTT.

In its sample, this clone was seen once. V usage is TRBV5-1 and J usage is TRBJ2-2; TRBD2 might be the D (7 bases). CDR3 size: 16 residues. V lost 3 bases to trimming and J lost 4 bases, with 16 bases between them. Germline CDR1 is SGHRS and CDR2 is YFSETQ. CDR3 region: CASSWPGGASTGELFF. CDR3 nucleotides: TGCGCCAGCAGCTGGCCGGGGGGCGCTAGCACCGGGGAGCTGTTTTTT.

The chain combines TRBV28 with TRBJ2-3, with 13 positions matching TRBD2. CDR3 length: 16 amino acids. From germline, CDR1 is MDHEN and CDR2 SYDVKM. With 6 bases clipped from V and 4 bases from J, the junction kept 7 bases outside the gene matches. The DNA for the CDR3 is TGTGCCAGCAGGGAACTAGCGGGAGGGTTTTCAGATACGCAGTATTTT. It is translated as CASRELAGGFSDTQYF.

This chain connects TRBV4-1 to TRBJ2-1; tentatively, D is TRBD1 (6 bases). Trimming removed 0 bases from V and 9 bases from J, with 6 bases in between. CDR3 length: 12 amino acids. Germline CDR1 and CDR2: MGHRA and YSYEKL. The CDR3 DNA is TGCGCCAGCAGCCAAGAGGGGGCTGAGCAGTTCTTC. Protein sequence: CASSQEGAEQFF.

This clone was picked up one time. The genes are TRBV13 and TRBJ1-2; possible D gene TRBD1, 6 bases. The CDR3 runs to 15 residues. Germline CDR1 PRHDT, CDR2 FYEKMQ (reference sequence). V dropped 0 bases and J dropped 4 bases, with 12 bases sitting between them. CDR3 sequence (DNA): TGTGCCAGCAGCTTAGGGGCAGGGGACCTCTATGGCTACACCTTC. Amino acids: CASSLGAGDLYGYTF.

The chain links TRBV11-2 to TRBJ2-3, with 12 bases aligning to TRBD1. The germline V gene encodes CDR1 SGHAT and CDR2 FQNNGV. Unmatched junction bases numbered 9, after V lost 3 bases and J lost 5 bases. The CDR3 sequence is 17 residues long. The DNA of the CDR3 is TGTGCCAGCAGCTTCTCTCGGGACAGGGGGCGAAAAGATACGCAGTATTTT. It yields the protein CASSFSRDRGRKDTQYF. Filled out from reference TRBV11-2 and TRBJ2-3, the complete variable domain reads EAGVAQSPRYKIIEKRQSVAFWCNPISGHATLYWYQQILGQGPKLLIQFQNNGVVDDSQLPKDRFSAERLKGVDSTLKIQPAKLEDSAVYLCASSFSRDRGRKDTQYFGPGTRLTVL.

The rearrangement joins TRBV29-1 to TRBJ2-5; perhaps TRBD1 as D (5 bases). The DNA end is a closer match to TRBJ2-7, so the J assignment may be wrong. This CDR3 has 13 amino acids. Germline values: CDR1 SQVTM, CDR2 ANQGSEA. The CDR3 coding sequence is TGCAGCGTTGAGTCAGGGCAGGACTACGAGCAGTACTTC. This gives the protein CSVESGQDYEQYF.

The chain recombines TRBV27 with TRBJ1-5, with no clear D. The germline V gene has CDR1 MNHEY and CDR2 SMNVEV (reference sequence). CDR3 size: 13 residues. Trimming pared 6 bases from V and 2 bases from J, leaving 8 bases between. In DNA, the CDR3 is TGTGCCAGCAGCCCACTCGGCAATCAGCCCCAGCATTTT. Protein product: CASSPLGNQPQHF.

The chain couples TRBV5-1 to TRBJ2-3; tentative D call: TRBD2 (7 bases). This CDR3 comprises 15 residues. The ends were cut back, 1 base at V and 3 bases at J, with 12 bases in the middle. From germline, CDR1 is SGHRS and CDR2 YFSETQ. This CDR3 reads CASSLTGGATDTQYF. The CDR3 coding sequence is TGCGCCAGCAGCTTGACGGGGGGCGCGACAGATACGCAGTATTTT.

This chain links TRBV29-1 with TRBJ1-6; unclear D gene. CDR1 is SQVTM and CDR2 is ANQGSEA in the germline V gene. CDR3 length: 16 residues. Between the trimmed V and J ends, which lost 2 bases and 6 bases, there was a span of 17 bases. CDR3 DNA: TGCAGCGTTGAACTCTACCCACTACTGATTAATTCACCCCTCCACTTT. It translates to CSVELYPLLINSPLHF.

This clone was counted a single time. This chain uses TRBV19 with TRBJ2-1; TRBD2 is a possible D gene (5 bases). The CDR3 is 12 residues long. Deletions cut 6 bases from V and 6 bases from J, with 9 bases between. Germline V gene data show CDR1 as LNHDA and CDR2 as SQIVND (reference sequence). CDR3 amino acids: CASRNRGNEQFF. In DNA form, the CDR3 reads TGTGCCAGTAGGAATCGGGGCAATGAGCAGTTCTTC.

The V call is TRBV29-1, the J call TRBJ2-5; 10 bases line up with TRBD2. Germline-derived CDR1 and CDR2 are SQVTM and ANQGSEA. The CDR3 is 14 residues long. Unmatched junction bases numbered 8, after V lost 6 bases and J lost 4 bases. CDR3 residues: CSVAGGPFGETQYF. The CDR3 DNA reads as TGCAGCGTAGCGGGGGGGCCGTTTGGAGAGACCCAGTACTTC. Filled out from reference TRBV29-1 and TRBJ2-5, the complete variable domain reads SAVISQKPSRDICQRGTSLTIQCQVDSQVTMMFWYRQQPGQSLTLIATANQGSEATYESGFVIDKFPISRPNLTFSTLTVSNMSPEDSSIYLCSVAGGPFGETQYFGPGTRLLVL.

The rearrangement links TRBV27 to TRBJ1-1, with a weak D call TRBD1 (6 bases). This CDR3 comprises 16 residues. The V end lost 6 bases, the J end lost 4 bases, and 21 bases lay between the germline ends. Germline V gives CDR1 MNHEY, CDR2 SMNVEV (reference sequence). The CDR3 DNA follows: TGTGCCAGCAGCCCAAGGACAGTACTTTCTGCCACTGAAGCTTTCTTT. It is translated as CASSPRTVLSATEAFF.

Notes on this clone: The junction does not match germline at one end; this may be a read error. The V and J genes are TRBV9 and TRBJ2-5, with D tentatively TRBD1 (6 bases). CDR3 size: 15 residues. In germline, CDR1 is SGDLS, CDR2 YYNGEE. The CDR3 is CASSVVETGQEAQYF. CDR3 in DNA: TGTGCCAGCAGCGTAGTCGAGACAGGACAAGAGGCCCAGTACTTC.

This clone was observed a few times. V gene TRBV6-5 combines with J gene TRBJ1-2; 7 bases align to TRBD1. The CDR3 contains 15 residues. J was trimmed by 5 bases and V by 0 bases; bases with no gene match: 6. CDR1 is MNHEY, CDR2 SVGAGI, per germline. CDR3 sequence: CASSYSTGMLYGYTF. In DNA, the CDR3 is TGTGCCAGCAGTTACTCGACAGGGATGTTATATGGCTACACCTTC.

This rearrangement joins TRBV7-9 to TRBJ1-2; 8 bases line up with TRBD1. This CDR3 is 13 amino acids long. Trimming took 5 bases from V and 8 from J; bases not matched to a gene: 7. Germline-derived CDR1 and CDR2 are SEHNR and FQNEAQ (reference sequence). The chain's CDR3 is CASSPGGAGGYTF. CDR3 in DNA: TGTGCCAGCAGCCCAGGGGGCGCAGGGGGCTACACCTTC.